The 27 T cell receptor beta chains below come from one sample, sequenced in a study of CD8 T cells in Susac syndrome (dated by TCRdb to about 2019). The protocol used for the library was the immunoSEQ multiplex PCR assay. RNA was extracted using the RNeasy kit, and about 0.45 to 1 ug of the RNA was reverse transcribed with random hexamers. The public sequencing data were trimmed at Q25 with fastp and processed into clonotypes with MiXCR by TCRdb, which kept only in-frame beta chains. Rows matching on CDR3 protein sequence are summarized as one entry with the most common DNA and genes. Within this sample are some 130,000 distinct CDR3 sequences, with less than 95% of them counted one time only. Roughly 0.13% of the sample is held by the ten biggest clonotypes. The sample was CD4+ T cells from PBMCs. These receptors were taken from a human donor with multiple sclerosis.

The chain links TRBV5-4 to TRBJ2-2; 8 bases agree with TRBD1. Germline V gives CDR1 SGHNT, CDR2 YYREEE (reference sequence). CDR3 length: 13 residues. CDR3 in DNA: TGTGAGGCGCGGCAGGGGGCTACCGGGGAGCTGTTTTTT. It codes for CEARQGATGELFF.

The chain is built from TRBV19 and TRBJ2-1, with TRBD2 as a possible D gene (6 bases). V lost 8 bases and J 5 bases, leaving 13 bases between the germline ends. Germline loops: CDR1 LNHDA, CDR2 SQIVND (reference sequence). The CDR3 covers 13 residues. CDR3 nucleotides: TGTGCCAGTCGGGGCGGCGGGGACAATGAGCAGTTCTTC. Amino acid sequence: CASRGGGDNEQFF.

The table lists this clonotype with a count of one. The V call is TRBV6-2 or TRBV6-3, the J call TRBJ2-1; no clear D. Between the trimmed V and J ends, which lost 2 bases and 7 bases, there was a span of 12 bases. This CDR3 is built from 14 residues. CDR1 and CDR2 (germline): MNHEY, SVGEGT. This CDR3 is CASSYDRRRNEQFF. The CDR3 nucleotides are TGTGCCAGCAGTTACGATCGACGCCGGAATGAGCAGTTCTTC.

V and J are TRBV5-1 and TRBJ2-5; TRBD2 agrees at 15 bases. Germline V gene lookup returns CDR1 SGHRS and CDR2 YFSETQ. J was trimmed by 5 bases and V by 3 bases; bases with no gene match: 5. This CDR3 has 16 residues. CDR3 region: CASSSRTSGRGETQYF. The CDR3 nucleotides read TGCGCCAGCAGCTCGAGGACTAGCGGGAGGGGGGAGACCCAGTACTTC.

The chain links TRBV14 to TRBJ1-2; 9 bases line up with TRBD1. The germline V gene has CDR1 SGHDN and CDR2 FVKESK. The CDR3 length is 15 residues. With 0 bases clipped from V and 8 bases from J, the junction kept 7 bases outside the gene matches. CDR3 sequence: CASSQEMGQGWGYTF. In DNA, the CDR3 is TGTGCCAGCAGCCAAGAGATGGGACAGGGATGGGGCTACACCTTC.

The chain carries TRBV20-1 and TRBJ1-4; D ambiguous. The CDR3 length is 13 residues. Germline V gene data show CDR1 as DFQATT and CDR2 as SNEGSKA (reference sequence). Deletions cut 3 bases from V and 8 bases from J, with 13 bases between. CDR3: CSASLSGEEKLFF. The CDR3 coding sequence is TGCAGTGCTAGTTTGTCCGGAGAAGAAAAACTGTTTTTT.

The chain recombines TRBV29-1 with TRBJ2-1; 9 bases are a match to TRBD2. The J segment lost 4 bases and the V segment lost 4 bases, leaving 11 bases of the junction unmatched. This CDR3 has 16 amino acids. CDR1 and CDR2 from the germline V gene are SQVTM and ANQGSEA. The CDR3 is CSVALLAGIAYNEQFF. The CDR3 DNA sequence: TGCAGCGTTGCATTGCTAGCGGGAATAGCTTACAATGAGCAGTTCTTC.

The chain uses TRBV7-2 and TRBJ2-4, with TRBD2 identical over 7 bases. Germline assignment: CDR1 SGHTA and CDR2 FQGNSA. This CDR3 region has 14 residues. The J segment lost 7 bases and the V segment lost 1 base, leaving 4 bases of the junction unmatched. CDR3 nucleotide sequence: TGTGCCAGCAGCTTAGGCGGGAGATGGAACATTCAGTACTTC. Translating it yields CASSLGGRWNIQYF.

The chain employs TRBV10-3 and TRBJ2-3, with unresolved D. The V and J ends lost 4 bases and 2 bases respectively, with 10 bases between them. Germline assignment: CDR1 ENHRY and CDR2 SYGVKD. The CDR3 runs 14 residues. CDR3 sequence reads: CAISVDPNTDTQYF. CDR3 sequence (DNA): TGTGCCATCAGTGTGGACCCAAACACAGATACGCAGTATTTT.

This clonotype was seen only once. This chain uses TRBV9 with TRBJ1-6, with 8 bases identical to TRBD1. The V gene's germline CDR1 is SGDLS and CDR2 YYNGEE. J gave up 9 bases and V 4 bases, and 9 bases lay outside the gene matches. The CDR3 runs to 15 residues. The CDR3, as DNA: TGTGCCAGCAGCCCGACAGGGGCAGACTTTTCACCCCTCCACTTT. It yields the protein CASSPTGADFSPLHF.

The chain uses TRBV4-2 and TRBJ2-5; TRBD1 matches 8 bases. With V trimmed by 1 base and J by 2 bases, 6 bases remained unmatched. There are 16 residues in the CDR3. CDR1 LGHNA and CDR2 YNFKEQ come from the germline V gene. This chain's CDR3 is CASSQGGGDRQETQYF. In DNA, the CDR3 is TGTGCCAGCAGCCAAGGTGGAGGGGACAGGCAAGAGACCCAGTACTTC.

The chain carries TRBV18 and TRBJ2-3; 8 nucleotides line up with TRBD2. The J segment lost 2 bases and the V segment lost 6 bases, leaving 10 bases of the junction unmatched. CDR3 size: 16 residues. Per the germline V gene, CDR1 is KGHSH and CDR2 is LQKENI. CDR3 DNA: TGTGCCAGCTCCGCCACCTATAGCGGGGACACAGATACGCAGTATTTT. Protein product: CASSATYSGDTDTQYF.

The CDR3 region is CSAYSVQNEQFF. In nucleotides, the CDR3 is TGCAGTGCCTACTCGGTACAGAATGAGCAGTTCTTC. This chain uses TRBV20-1 with TRBJ2-1; D not certain. The germline V gene has CDR1 DFQATT and CDR2 SNEGSKA (reference sequence). This CDR3 has 12 amino acids. V lost 6 bases, J lost 7 bases, and 13 bases lay in between.

In its sample, this clonotype was seen once. The V and J genes are TRBV7-2 and TRBJ2-2; TRBD1 aligns across 9 bases. CDR3 length: 14 residues. The V gene's germline CDR1 is SGHTA and CDR2 FQGNSA. J was trimmed by 6 bases and V by 4 bases; bases with no gene match: 3. The CDR3 loop reads CASSYYRGPGELFF. CDR3 bases: TGTGCCAGCAGCTACTACAGGGGGCCCGGGGAGCTGTTTTTT.

This clonotype was detected only once. The chain recombines TRBV19 with TRBJ1-6, with D maybe TRBD1 (5 bases). Deletions cut 4 bases from V and 7 bases from J, with 14 bases between. Germline V CDR1 and CDR2: LNHDA, SQIVND (reference sequence). This CDR3 has 15 residues. CDR3 amino acids: CASSTGAAGNSPLHF. CDR3 DNA: TGTGCCAGTAGTACCGGGGCCGCGGGCAATTCACCCCTCCACTTT.

The V gene is TRBV5-4, the J gene TRBJ2-6; D call uncertain. Germline CDR1 is SGHNT and CDR2 is YYREEE (reference sequence). The CDR3 extends over 13 amino acids. Trimming stripped 3 bases from V and 3 bases from J, with 4 bases between. The chain's CDR3 is CASSSFGANVLTF. The DNA for the CDR3 is TGTGCCAGCAGCTCCTTTGGGGCCAACGTCCTGACTTTC.

For the CDR3, the DNA is TGTGCCAGCAGTTACTCAACCAGATACGAGCAGTACTTC. It codes for CASSYSTRYEQYF. The V call is TRBV6-2 or TRBV6-3, the J call TRBJ2-7; D gene unclear. Trimming cost V 0 bases and J 4 bases, with 7 bases left between them. Looked up from germline, CDR1 is MNHEY and CDR2 is SVGEGT. CDR3 size: 13 residues.

V is TRBV27 and J is TRBJ1-5, with TRBD1 matching 10 bases. The CDR3 contains 16 residues. Trimming removed 0 bases from V and 2 bases from J; junction bases left unmatched: 1. Germline CDR1 MNHEY, CDR2 SMNVEV (reference sequence). CDR3 DNA: TGTGCCAGCAGTTTATCCGGGACAGGGGGCAATCAGCCCCAGCATTTT. Translated, it gives CASSLSGTGGNQPQHF.

The chain couples TRBV9 to TRBJ1-2; perhaps TRBD1 as D (5 bases). Trimming took 0 bases from V and 4 from J, leaving 13 bases between them. The germline CDR1 and CDR2 sequences are SGDLS and YYNGEE. This CDR3 has 15 amino acids. DNA for the CDR3: TGTGCCAGCAGCGTAGCTGGGACTATTCTCTATGGCTACACCTTC. As protein: CASSVAGTILYGYTF.

CDR3 sequence: CASRRGEGYTF. CDR3 in DNA: TGTGCCAGCAGGCGCGGGGAGGGCTACACCTTC. V usage is TRBV3-1 and J usage is TRBJ1-2; D ambiguous. The CDR3 loop spans 11 amino acids. V was clipped by 6 bases and J by 8 bases, with 10 bases between them. Germline CDR1 reads LGHDT; CDR2 reads YNNKEL (reference sequence).

This chain joins TRBV5-6 and TRBJ2-6, with unresolved D. This CDR3 contains 18 residues. Looked up from germline, CDR1 is SGHDT and CDR2 is YYEEEE. The V and J ends lost 1 base and 0 bases respectively, with 14 bases between them. The CDR3 spells CASSLLMAGPSGANVLTF. The CDR3 DNA reads as TGTGCCAGCAGCTTGTTGATGGCTGGCCCCTCTGGGGCCAACGTCCTGACTTTC.

This rearrangement joins TRBV3-1 to TRBJ1-2; 11 bases are shared with TRBD1. Germline loops: CDR1 LGHDT, CDR2 YNNKEL (reference sequence). The CDR3 consists of 15 residues. V lost 0 bases to trimming and J lost 5 bases; unmatched junction nucleotides: 2. The CDR3 nucleotides read TGTGCCAGCAGCCAAGAGGGGACAGGGGGGTATGGCTACACCTTC. Encoded protein: CASSQEGTGGYGYTF. Full variable domain (remainder filled in from reference TRBV3-1 and TRBJ1-2): DTAVSQTPKYLVTQMGNDKSIKCEQNLGHDTMYWYKQDSKKFLKIMFSYNNKELIINETVPNRFSPKSPDKAHLNLHINSLELGDSAVYFCASSQEGTGGYGYTFGSGTRLTVV.

This chain links TRBV4-1 with TRBJ1-1, with D perhaps matching TRBD1 (5 bases). The CDR3 runs to 14 residues. V was trimmed by 4 bases and J by 0 bases, leaving 9 bases between them. CDR1 MGHRA and CDR2 YSYEKL come from the germline V gene. The CDR3 loop reads CASSLGALNTEAFF. Here the CDR3 DNA reads TGCGCCAGCAGCCTAGGGGCTTTGAACACTGAAGCTTTCTTT.

CDR3 amino acids: CASSLAGGSRYNEQFF. Here the CDR3 DNA reads TGTGCCAGCAGCTTAGCTGGCGGGAGTCGGTACAATGAGCAGTTCTTC. The genes are TRBV7-6 and TRBJ2-1; TRBD2 matches at 7 bases. The CDR3 extends over 16 amino acids. V trimming: 0 bases; J trimming: 4 bases; junction bases outside the gene matches: 6. Looked up from germline, CDR1 is SGHVS and CDR2 is FNYEAQ.

This clonotype was observed a few times. The V gene is TRBV3-1, the J gene TRBJ2-2; 9 positions agree with TRBD2. V shed 6 bases and J 4 bases; nucleotides not matched to a gene: 12. Germline lookup yields CDR1 LGHDT and CDR2 YNNKEL (reference sequence). This CDR3 spans 17 amino acids. Written as DNA, the CDR3 is TGTGCCAGCAGTCTAAACTATGCGGGAGGGAGCACCGGGGAGCTGTTTTTT. Translated: CASSLNYAGGSTGELFF.

The rearrangement joins TRBV28 to TRBJ1-1; D not resolved. There are 14 residues in the CDR3. V lost 5 bases to trimming and J lost 3 bases, with 13 bases between them. Looked up from germline, CDR1 is MDHEN and CDR2 is SYDVKM. The CDR3 spells CASSPSRAHTEAFF. The CDR3, as DNA: TGTGCCAGCAGTCCCAGCCGGGCCCACACTGAAGCTTTCTTT. The full variable domain, with the rest looked up from reference TRBV28 and TRBJ1-1, is DVKVTQSSRYLVKRTGEKVFLECVQDMDHENMFWYRQDPGLGLRLIYFSYDVKMKEKGDIPEGYSVSREKKERFSLILESASTNQTSMYLCASSPSRAHTEAFFGQGTRLTVV.

This chain connects TRBV7-9 to TRBJ1-2; 8 nucleotides agree with TRBD1. CDR3 length: 14 amino acids. Germline V gene lookup returns CDR1 SEHNR and CDR2 FQNEAQ (reference sequence). Unmatched junction bases numbered 8, after V lost 3 bases and J lost 8 bases. CDR3 protein: CASSLGQGASGYTF. CDR3 coding DNA: TGTGCCAGCAGCTTGGGTCAGGGGGCGTCGGGCTACACCTTC.